These 5 T cell receptor beta chains originate from one sample sequenced in a study of T cells in Graves' hyperthyroidism and ophthalmopathy. Amplified TCR beta CDR3 regions came from RNA transcripts. First-round RT-PCR with HTBI primers amplified the TCR CDR3 region. TCRdb re-analysed the multiplex PCR reads in MiXCR, keeping a single row per CDR3 protein. This sample has roughly 500,000 distinct CDR3 sequences, with approximately 44% found just once. The specimen was peripheral blood or thyroid tissue (not recorded which). These receptors all stem from an adult woman with Graves' disease, either hyperthyroidism or ophthalmopathy (not recorded which).

This chain connects TRBV30 to TRBJ2-3; 8 bases map to TRBD2. V shed 5 bases and J 4 bases; nucleotides not matched to a gene: 5. Germline loops: CDR1 GTSNPN, CDR2 SVGIG (reference sequence). The CDR3 has 13 residues. The CDR3 loop reads CAWQAGAADTQYF. In nucleotides, the CDR3 is TGTGCCTGGCAAGCGGGAGCGGCAGATACGCAGTATTTT.

This clonotype appeared many times. The J gene is TRBJ2-7, the V gene TRBV6-5, with D unresolved. V lost 0 bases to trimming and J lost 2 bases, with 5 bases between them. CDR1 is MNHEY and CDR2 is SVGAGI in the germline V gene. The CDR3 is 13 residues long. Written as DNA, the CDR3 is TGTGCCAGCAGTTACTCCCCCCCCTACGAGCAGTACTTC. This encodes CASSYSPPYEQYF.

This clonotype was seen ten or more times. The chain carries TRBV11-2 and TRBJ2-7; 9 bases are shared with TRBD1. Germline V gene sequence: CDR1 SGHAT, CDR2 FQNNGV. The CDR3 runs 14 residues. Trimming at V came to 6 bases and at J to 3 bases, leaving 6 bases not matched to a gene. The DNA for the CDR3 is TGTGCCAGCAGACAAAGACAGGGGGGCTACGAGCAGTACTTC. Its translation: CASRQRQGGYEQYF. The full variable domain, with the rest looked up from reference TRBV11-2 and TRBJ2-7, is EAGVAQSPRYKIIEKRQSVAFWCNPISGHATLYWYQQILGQGPKLLIQFQNNGVVDDSQLPKDRFSAERLKGVDSTLKIQPAKLEDSAVYLCASRQRQGGYEQYFGPGTRLTVT.

Of note for this clonotype: The conserved closing phenylalanine or tryptophan is absent in this CDR3, likely reflecting a read error. The DNA is left out, because the CDR3 cannot be placed on it with certainty; the CDR3 is given as TCRdb lists it. The rearrangement links TRBV5-1 to TRBJ2-7; whether TRBD2, the table's D call, matches the DNA was not checked. Germline CDR1 is SGHRS and CDR2 is YFSETQ. The CDR3 is 9 residues long, counting both termini. CDR3 region: CASSSRLAG.

The chain links TRBV29-1 to TRBJ2-5; a possible D gene is TRBD1 (6 bases). Germline V gene lookup returns CDR1 SQVTM and CDR2 ANQGSEA. The CDR3 consists of 13 residues. Trimming stripped 7 bases from V and 5 bases from J, with 17 bases between. CDR3 sequence reads: CSAPGHTSETQYF. CDR3 DNA: TGCAGCGCGCCGGGACACACCTCGGAGACCCAGTACTTC.